Detailed here is one TCR beta chain. Measured with immunoSEQ multiplex PCR; TCRdb has only the in-frame clones, and not every one. The table has 65,000 to 85,000 clones, 92% seen once; the top ten hold 0.29%. This entry is derived from a study of T cell changes during pregnancy in multiple sclerosis. Germline lookup yields CDR1 SGHAT and CDR2 FQDESV (reference sequence). The ends lost 1 base at V and 5 bases at J; junction bases unmatched: 3. This CDR3 is built from 15 residues. The input for sequencing was CD4+ T cells from peripheral blood mononuclear cells, taken after pregnancy. This rearrangement joins TRBV11-1 to TRBJ2-2, with 8 positions matching TRBD1. The TCR sequence derives from a female donor with multiple sclerosis, enrolled in a pregnancy study. The CDR3 DNA sequence: TGTGCCAGCAGCTTAGATTGGACAGGGACCGGGGAGCTGTTTTTT. It yields the protein CASSLDWTGTGELFF.